A single sample gave rise to the 28 T cell receptor beta chains below, sequenced in a study of molecular identifiers for immune sequencing clone quantification. MiXCR was run by TCRdb on the PCR reads, yielding one entry per CDR3 protein. The sample has about 510,000 distinct CDR3 sequences; roughly 26% are singletons. Input material: naive CD8+ T cells from blood, with Jurkat cell RNA spiked in. The subset denotes: FACS-sorted CD8+CD4-CCR7+CD45RA+ naive T cells. The source is a human donor in good health. Some libraries in this study had Jurkat cell RNA spiked in.

This clonotype was seen once. A read error may explain this, as a much larger clone is one base away. The V call is TRBV28, the J call TRBJ2-3; TRBD1 is a possible D gene (6 bases). The CDR3 extends over 14 amino acids. Per germline, CDR1 MDHEN and CDR2 SYDVKM. The CDR3 bases are TGTGCCAGCAGTTTACTTGGTCCGACAGGTACGCAGTATTTT. It yields the protein CASSLLGPTGTQYF.

This clonotype was seen a handful of times. The CDR3 reads CAWSLGASGAVKETQYF. The CDR3, as DNA: TGTGCCTGGAGTCTAGGGGCTAGCGGGGCGGTAAAAGAGACCCAGTACTTC. The chain links TRBV30 to TRBJ2-5; 9 bases fit TRBD2. The V gene end was trimmed by 2 bases and the J gene end by 3 bases; junction bases not matched to a gene: 13. The CDR3 has 17 residues. CDR1 GTSNPN and CDR2 SVGIG come from the germline V gene (reference sequence). Full variable domain (remainder filled in from reference TRBV30 and TRBJ2-5): SQTIHQWPATLVQPVGSPLSLECTVEGTSNPNLYWYRQAAGRGLQLLFYSVGIGQISSEVPQNLSASRPQDRQFILSSKKLLLSDSGFYLCAWSLGASGAVKETQYFGPGTRLLVL.

This clonotype appeared many times. This rearrangement joins TRBV27 to TRBJ1-4; D might be TRBD1 (6 bases). Germline V gene lookup returns CDR1 MNHEY and CDR2 SMNVEV (reference sequence). This CDR3 is built from 16 residues. The V end lost 2 bases, the J end lost 9 bases, and 19 bases lay between the germline ends. The CDR3 reads CASSLVSVQGPKKLFF. CDR3 nucleotide sequence: TGTGCCAGCAGTTTAGTTTCCGTACAGGGACCTAAAAAACTGTTTTTT.

A remark on this clonotype: This CDR3 is missing its conserved last phenylalanine or tryptophan, likely due to a read error. This chain uses TRBV5-1 with TRBJ2-7, with 8 bases that match TRBD1. The germline V gene encodes CDR1 SGHRS and CDR2 YFSETQ. With V trimmed by 0 bases and J by 6 bases, 14 bases remained unmatched. This CDR3 comprises 17 residues. The CDR3 DNA reads as TGCGCCAGCAGCTTGGATGGCTTTGGGCAGGGGGCGTTCGAGCAGTACTCC. This encodes CASSLDGFGQGAFEQYS.

This clonotype was counted at least ten times. The chain is built from TRBV5-6 and TRBJ2-7, with D perhaps given as TRBD1 or TRBD2 (5 bases each). The CDR3 is made up of 14 amino acids. Per germline, CDR1 SGHDT and CDR2 YYEEEE. Trimming took 4 bases from V and 1 from J, leaving 12 bases between them. For the CDR3, the DNA is TGTGCCAGCAGCCAAGGGGACCCTTCCTACGAGCAGTACTTC. Protein sequence: CASSQGDPSYEQYF.

This clonotype showed up just a few times. The genes are TRBV7-8 and TRBJ2-7; 10 nucleotides match TRBD1. Germline CDR1 reads SGHVS; CDR2 reads FQNEAQ. Trimming took 6 bases from V and 10 from J; bases not matched to a gene: 12. The CDR3 length is 14 residues. CDR3 protein: CASRPWGQGNFQYF. In DNA form, the CDR3 reads TGTGCCAGCAGGCCATGGGGACAGGGGAATTTTCAGTACTTC.

On this clonotype: Being one base from a much bigger clone, this may be a read error. The CDR3 here is CASSQDSMGLGTEAFF. The CDR3 DNA sequence: TGCGCCAGCAGCCAAGATTCGATGGGGCTTGGCACTGAAGCTTTCTTT. The chain combines TRBV4-3 with TRBJ1-1, with D perhaps matching TRBD1 (5 bases). This CDR3 is 16 amino acids long. Germline V gene sequence: CDR1 LGHNA, CDR2 YSLEER. Trimming cost V 0 bases and J 4 bases, with 15 bases left between them.

This clonotype has a count of ten or more. This chain uses TRBV12-3 or TRBV12-4 with TRBJ2-3, with D perhaps matching TRBD1 (7 bases). This CDR3 is 16 amino acids long. Trimming removed 3 bases from V and 3 bases from J, with 16 bases in between. For the CDR3, the DNA is TGTGCCAGCAGTTTGGTACCAGGGGGAGGAACAGATACGCAGTATTTT. This encodes CASSLVPGGGTDTQYF.

In its sample, this clonotype was seen many times. The chain recombines TRBV10-3 with TRBJ2-3; tentatively, D is TRBD1 (5 bases). Germline values: CDR1 ENHRY, CDR2 SYGVKD. V was pared by 2 bases and J by 3 bases, with 9 bases between. This CDR3 contains 14 residues. The CDR3 region is CAISEKGRTDTQYF. CDR3 DNA: TGTGCCATCAGTGAGAAGGGGCGGACAGATACGCAGTATTTT.

The V and J genes are TRBV19 and TRBJ2-3; D possibly matches TRBD1 or TRBD2 (5 bases each). The CDR3 consists of 14 residues. CDR1 and CDR2 (germline): LNHDA, SQIVND (reference sequence). Trimming took 3 bases from V and 3 from J, leaving 10 bases between them. The CDR3 is CASSMVWGTDTQYF. CDR3 DNA: TGTGCCAGTAGTATGGTCTGGGGGACAGATACGCAGTATTTT. Filled out from reference TRBV19 and TRBJ2-3, the complete variable domain reads DGGITQSPKYLFRKEGQNVTLSCEQNLNHDAMYWYRQDPGQGLRLIYYSQIVNDFQKGDIAEGYSVSREKKESFPLTVTSAQKNPTAFYLCASSMVWGTDTQYFGPGTRLTVL.

The V gene is TRBV29-1, the J gene TRBJ2-1, with a tentative D call TRBD1 (6 bases). This CDR3 comprises 13 residues. V was pared by 6 bases and J by 4 bases, with 13 bases between. Germline loops: CDR1 SQVTM, CDR2 ANQGSEA. CDR3 DNA sequence: TGCAGCGTGAGAGGGGGTCAATACAATGAGCAGTTCTTC. It specifies CSVRGGQYNEQFF.

Points on this clonotype: At one boundary the junction diverges from the germline segment, which might be a read error. The chain combines TRBV27 with TRBJ2-7; 7 positions agree with TRBD2. The CDR3 has 13 amino acids. The germline gives CDR1 MNHEY, CDR2 SMNVEV (reference sequence). The CDR3 region is CASSAGTTYELYF. CDR3 bases: TGTGCCAGCAGTGCCGGGACTACCTACGAGCTGTACTTC.

In the case of this clonotype: One base away lies a much larger clone, so this may be a sequencing read error. The rearrangement links TRBV5-5 to TRBJ1-1, with D hard to call. The CDR3 covers 16 residues. Germline V lookup: CDR1 SGHKS, CDR2 YYEKEE (reference sequence). The CDR3 nucleotides are TGTGCCAGCAGCTTCATGGTCACGGCCCTGAACACTGCAGCTTTCTTT. As protein: CASSFMVTALNTAAFF.

This clonotype was detected ten times or more. This sequence joins TRBV5-1 and TRBJ1-1, with 7 nucleotides matching TRBD1. J was trimmed by 0 bases and V by 3 bases; bases with no gene match: 8. Germline V gene lookup returns CDR1 SGHRS and CDR2 YFSETQ. CDR3 length: 16 amino acids. This chain's CDR3 is CASSSRDSGMNTEAFF. The DNA for the CDR3 is TGCGCCAGCAGCTCCCGGGACAGCGGAATGAACACTGAAGCTTTCTTT.

V usage is TRBV7-9 and J usage is TRBJ1-2; a possible D gene is TRBD1 (5 bases). CDR3 length equals 16 residues. V was cut by 4 bases and J by 5 bases, with 20 bases left in between. CDR1 is SEHNR, CDR2 FQNEAQ, per germline (reference sequence). As DNA, the CDR3 is TGTGCCAGCAGCTCGAACCCCGGACACAAGGGTTATGGCTACACCTTC. Translated, it gives CASSSNPGHKGYGYTF.

To note about this clonotype: Possible read error: a much larger clone is one base away. The chain combines TRBV6-6 with TRBJ2-5; no reliable D call. V gave up 8 bases and J gave up 7 bases, with 8 bases separating them. Germline assignment: CDR1 MNHNY and CDR2 SVGAGI (reference sequence). The CDR3 covers 10 residues. The CDR3 DNA follows: TGTGCCAGCGGGTCAGTGACCCAGTACTTC. Protein product: CASGSVTQYF.

This chain uses TRBV2 with TRBJ2-3, with 10 bases identical to TRBD2. There are 17 residues in the CDR3. V shed 8 bases and J 3 bases; nucleotides not matched to a gene: 14. Germline loops: CDR1 SNHLY, CDR2 FYNNEI. CDR3 residues: CASASRPSGGPTDTQYF. The CDR3 region has the DNA TGTGCCAGCGCCAGCCGACCTAGCGGGGGCCCAACAGATACGCAGTATTTT.

A few counts support this clonotype. The V call is TRBV5-8, the J call TRBJ1-2; the D gene is possibly TRBD1 (6 bases). CDR1 is SGHTS and CDR2 is YDEGEE in the germline V gene. There are 13 residues in the CDR3. The V end was cut by 9 bases, the J end by 0 bases, with 12 bases between. CDR3 coding DNA: TGTGCCACGCCCCGACAGGCTAACTATGGCTACACCTTC. Translating it yields CATPRQANYGYTF.

Comment on this clonotype: A much larger clone lies a single base off, so this may be a read error. The rearrangement joins TRBV13 to TRBJ2-7; D is perhaps TRBD2 (6 bases). There are 14 residues in the CDR3. Germline CDR1 and CDR2: PRHDT and FYEKMQ (reference sequence). CDR3 in DNA: TGTGCCAGCAGCCCGGGACTTCGCTCCTACGCGCAGTACTTC. Protein: CASSPGLRSYAQYF.

The rearrangement uses TRBV30 and TRBJ2-3; tentatively, D is TRBD2 (6 bases). In germline, CDR1 is GTSNPN, CDR2 SVGIG (reference sequence). The CDR3 runs 13 residues. Trimming took off 7 bases at V and 1 base at J, with 12 bases between the two ends. The CDR3 loop reads CASTGVGTDTQYF. CDR3 DNA: TGTGCCTCCACGGGAGTAGGCACAGATACGCAGTATTTT.

Notes on this clonotype: This could be a read error, since a much larger clone is one nucleotide away. The chain joins TRBV29-1 to TRBJ1-3; 7 nucleotides match TRBD1. Germline V CDR1 and CDR2: SQVTM, ANQGSEA. The CDR3 runs to 13 residues. CDR3 sequence reads: CSSSEGAGNSIYF. CDR3 DNA sequence: TGCAGCTCATCTGAGGGGGCTGGAAACTCCATATATTTT.

This clonotype was detected ten times or more. This chain connects TRBV5-1 to TRBJ2-3; 9 nucleotides line up with TRBD1. CDR1 is SGHRS and CDR2 is YFSETQ in the germline V gene. The CDR3 extends over 16 amino acids. J lost 2 bases, V lost 4 bases, and 8 bases had no gene match. In DNA form, the CDR3 reads TGCGCCAGCAGCCCACGGGACAGGGAAAACACAGATACGCAGTATTTT. The encoded protein is CASSPRDRENTDTQYF.

Only a few counts were recorded for this clonotype. The V and J genes are TRBV6-2 or TRBV6-3 and TRBJ1-2; D is unclear. Between the trimmed V and J ends, which lost 2 bases and 1 base, there was a span of 5 bases. Looked up from germline, CDR1 is MNHEY and CDR2 is SVGEGT. The CDR3 extends over 13 amino acids. CDR3 nucleotide sequence: TGTGCCAGCAGTTACGCTTATAACTATGGCTACACCTTC. Its translation: CASSYAYNYGYTF.

This clonotype has ten or more counts. This rearrangement joins TRBV20-1 to TRBJ1-4; TRBD1 matches 8 bases. The CDR3 contains 16 residues. Trimming cost V 4 bases and J 0 bases; bases outside gene matches: 7. Germline-derived CDR1 and CDR2 are DFQATT and SNEGSKA (reference sequence). The CDR3, as DNA: TGCAGTGCTACGACAGGGGACCTTGCAACTAATGAAAAACTGTTTTTT. Its protein is CSATTGDLATNEKLFF.

This clonotype was seen a handful of times. The chain employs TRBV28 and TRBJ2-2, with TRBD1 matching 9 bases. The germline CDR1 and CDR2 sequences are MDHEN and SYDVKM. There are 14 residues in the CDR3. Germline trimming cut 4 bases from V and 7 bases from J; bases unmatched to any gene: 4. The CDR3: CASSWTGANGELFF. The CDR3 nucleotides are TGTGCCAGCAGTTGGACAGGGGCGAACGGGGAGCTGTTTTTT.

As for this clonotype: A much larger clone lies a single base off, so this may be a read error. The chain links TRBV5-3 to TRBJ2-7; TRBD1 might be the D (5 bases). TRBV5-3 is an ORF, with its function uncertain. The CDR3 sequence is 15 residues long. CDR3 sequence: CASSLDRQGIYEQHF. CDR3 DNA: TGTGCCAGCAGCTTGGATCGGCAGGGAATCTACGAGCAGCACTTC.

This clonotype was recorded many times. V is TRBV15 and J is TRBJ1-5, with 7 bases fitting TRBD1. The CDR3 runs 14 residues. Germline V gene lookup returns CDR1 LNHNV and CDR2 YYDKDF (reference sequence). The J segment lost 6 bases and the V segment lost 8 bases, leaving 10 bases of the junction unmatched. The CDR3 is CATRDRAVGQPQHF. In DNA, the CDR3 is TGTGCCACCCGTGACAGGGCCGTAGGTCAGCCCCAGCATTTT.

This clonotype came up a few times. For the CDR3, the DNA is TGCGCCAGCAGCTTGAAACGAGACAGCCCCTACGAGCAGTACTTC. This codes for CASSLKRDSPYEQYF. J is TRBJ2-7 and V is TRBV5-1; tentatively, D is TRBD1 (5 bases). The CDR3 runs 15 residues. V was trimmed by 1 base and J by 2 bases, leaving 13 bases between them. Looked up from germline, CDR1 is SGHRS and CDR2 is YFSETQ.